This T cell receptor (beta chain) was captured by sequencing in a study of T cell changes during pregnancy in multiple sclerosis (dated by TCRdb to between 2017 and 2020). With respect to the entire study: Changes in the T cell repertoire over the course of pregnancy were examined in this study in women with multiple sclerosis.

The cysteine opens and the phenylalanine closes a CDR3 of 16 amino acids. Solely the CDR3 DNA is kept, with 48 bases framed from the first base. Compared with germline, V lacks 8 bases and J lacks 0 bases; bases without a gene match: 10. Sequences LGHNA (CDR1) and YSLEER (CDR2) are obtained from the germline V gene. With respect to this clone: Its cognate antigen has yet to be identified. Base qualities are not at hand, and no much larger clone is one base apart.

The library relied on the immunoSEQ multiplex PCR assay. As stored in TCRdb, this immuneACCESS dataset retains in-frame rearrangements with V and J assigned. A fraction of the clones does not appear; measured against another copy, unresolved V genes explain less than half of the discrepancy, and the remainder lacks a known reason. In this sample the table shows 85,000 to 90,000 clones, 91% of which occur a single time. The ten largest clones take up around 1.8% of the sample. The clonotype was recovered from a female donor in good health, enrolled as a control in a pregnancy study. The chain couples TRBV4-3 to TRBJ2-7, with 10 bases matching TRBD2. This sample comprised peripheral blood, obtained in the first trimester of pregnancy. In nucleotide form, the sequence is TGCGCCAGCTCCCCGGGACTAGCGAGTCGCTCCTACGAGCAGTACTTC. The resulting protein is CASSPGLASRSYEQYF.